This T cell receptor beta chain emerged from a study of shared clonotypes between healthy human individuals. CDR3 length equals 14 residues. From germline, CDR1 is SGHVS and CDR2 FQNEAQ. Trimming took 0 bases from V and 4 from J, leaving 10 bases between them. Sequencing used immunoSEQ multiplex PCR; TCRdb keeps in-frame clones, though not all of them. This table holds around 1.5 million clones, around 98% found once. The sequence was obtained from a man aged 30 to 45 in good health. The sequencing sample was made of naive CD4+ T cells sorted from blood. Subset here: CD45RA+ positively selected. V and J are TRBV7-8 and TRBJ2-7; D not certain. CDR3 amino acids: CASSLAGQAYEQYF. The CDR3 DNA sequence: TGTGCCAGCAGCTTAGCTGGTCAGGCATACGAGCAGTACTTC.